This T cell receptor (beta chain) emerged from a study of T cells after yellow fever vaccination. TCRdb re-called the 5' RACE reads through MiXCR, storing one row per CDR3 protein. Here the sample spans about 170,000 distinct CDR3 sequences, roughly 6.2% being singletons. Germline CDR1 reads LNHNV; CDR2 reads YYDKDF (reference sequence). Unmatched junction bases numbered 10, after V lost 5 bases and J lost 1 base. This CDR3 is 16 amino acids long. This clonotype was seen a handful of times. The antigen remains undetermined. Study-level results: CD4 and CD8 compartments shared a small share of clonotypes, likely from convergent recombination. Detected again after the booster were most primary-vaccination clones, at 95% to 98% CD4 and about 90% CD8.

The rearrangement links TRBV15 to TRBJ1-2; 7 bases map to TRBD1. The material was CD4+ T cells sorted from PBMCs, obtained on the day of the first yellow fever vaccination. The sequence derives from a man aged 18 to 30 who received the YFV17D yellow fever vaccine. The CDR3: CATSQRWDRSNYGYTF. CDR3 nucleotide sequence: TGTGCCACCAGCCAGAGATGGGACAGAAGTAACTATGGCTACACCTTC.